What follows is one TCR beta chain and its context. Its specificity is not known. This specimen belongs to a study of OX40 agonist ivuxolimab in advanced cancers. Regarding the study as a whole: In CD8+ T cells, expanded clones were on average more numerous than in CD4+. Among the lowest levels of clonal expansion were found in partial responders at 0.1-3.0 mg/kg. By week 6 at 0.1 to 3.0 mg/kg, blood CD4+ and CD8+ T cells had expanded clonally.

Sequencing was performed with immunoSEQ multiplex PCR; in TCRdb, only in-frame clones are kept and a portion is missing. Among around 80,000 clones listed, approximately 90% were seen once. The germline V and J ends were trimmed by 1 base and 6 bases, with 22 bases remaining between them. The germline V gene encodes CDR1 KGHSH and CDR2 LQKENI. The CDR3 has 18 residues. Any history of autoimmune disease or systemic immunosuppression disqualified patients. The chain recombines TRBV18 with TRBJ1-5; a weak D match, TRBD1 (5 bases). The source material was CD4+ or CD8+ T cells sorted from blood, sampled in a trial of the OX40 agonist ivuxolimab. This receptor was taken from an adult with an advanced solid tumor such as melanoma, head and neck, liver or kidney cancer. The DNA of the CDR3 is TGTGCCAGCTCACCACAGGACCAGGTTCTTGGGGGTTTTCAGCCCCAGCATTTT. Protein: CASSPQDQVLGGFQPQHF.